This T cell receptor beta chain was sequenced during a study of cytomegalovirus exposure and HLA in healthy donors. This clone was detected a few times. Antigen unknown. CDR3 length: 15 amino acids. V lost 5 bases, J lost 2 bases, and 14 bases lay in between. In germline, CDR1 is SGHTA, CDR2 FQGNSA. This PCR relied on a set of 60 Vbeta primers and 13 Jbeta primers. TCRdb keeps only in-frame clones here, not all; method: immunoSEQ multiplex PCR. The table shows about 120,000 clones, with around 82% occurring only once. Notes on the study in general: An Asian-associated ancestry cluster reportedly showed fewer N-insertions than the roughly 670-donor mean in a later analysis. Among CMV-associated TCR beta chains, most appeared HLA-restricted in a later analysis.

The chain is built from TRBV7-2 and TRBJ2-3; no clear D gene. The receptor was isolated from a female donor in good health and CMV-seronegative. Material for sequencing was PBMCs. The CDR3: CASSPTPRTTDTQYF. The DNA of the CDR3 is TGTGCCAGCAGCCCAACGCCCAGAACCACAGATACGCAGTATTTT.